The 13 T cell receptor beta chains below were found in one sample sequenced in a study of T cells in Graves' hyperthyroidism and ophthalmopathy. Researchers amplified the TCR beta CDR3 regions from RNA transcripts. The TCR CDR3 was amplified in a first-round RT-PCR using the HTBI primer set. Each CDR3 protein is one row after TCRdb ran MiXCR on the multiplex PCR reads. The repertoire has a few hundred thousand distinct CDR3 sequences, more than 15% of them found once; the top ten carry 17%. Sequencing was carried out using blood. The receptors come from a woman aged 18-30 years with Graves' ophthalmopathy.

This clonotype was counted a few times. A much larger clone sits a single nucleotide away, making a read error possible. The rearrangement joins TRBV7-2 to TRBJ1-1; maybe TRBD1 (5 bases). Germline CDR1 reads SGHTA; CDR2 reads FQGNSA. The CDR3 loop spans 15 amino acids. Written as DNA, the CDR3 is TGTGCCAGCAGCCCACGGGGGGGGTTGGGCACTAAAGCTTTCTTT. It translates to CASSPRGGLGTKAFF. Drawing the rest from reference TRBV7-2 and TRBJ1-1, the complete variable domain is GAGVSQSPSNKVTEKGKDVELRCDPISGHTALYWYRQSLGQGLEFLIYFQGNSAPDKSGLPSDRFSAERTGGSVSTLTIQRTQQEDSAVYLCASSPRGGLGTKAFFGQGTRLTVV.

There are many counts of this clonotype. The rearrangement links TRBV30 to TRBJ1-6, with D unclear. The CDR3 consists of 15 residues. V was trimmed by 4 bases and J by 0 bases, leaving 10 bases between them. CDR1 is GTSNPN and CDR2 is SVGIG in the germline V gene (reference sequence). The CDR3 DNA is TGTGCCTGGACAGGCGGGAGCTCCTATAATTCACCCCTCCACTTT. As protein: CAWTGGSSYNSPLHF.

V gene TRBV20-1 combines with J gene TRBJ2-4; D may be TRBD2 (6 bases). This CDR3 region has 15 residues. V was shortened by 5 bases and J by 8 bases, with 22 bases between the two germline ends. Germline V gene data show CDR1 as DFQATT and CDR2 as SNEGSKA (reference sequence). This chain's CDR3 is CSAPKGLAPIHIQYF. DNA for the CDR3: TGCAGTGCTCCCAAAGGTCTAGCGCCGATTCACATTCAGTACTTC.

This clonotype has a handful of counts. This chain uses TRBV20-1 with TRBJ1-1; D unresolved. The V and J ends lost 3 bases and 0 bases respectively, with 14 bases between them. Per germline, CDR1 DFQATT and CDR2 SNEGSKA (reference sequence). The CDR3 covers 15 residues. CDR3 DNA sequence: TGCAGTGCTAGGGGTCAAGGGCAATTGAACACTGAAGCTTTCTTT. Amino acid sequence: CSARGQGQLNTEAFF.

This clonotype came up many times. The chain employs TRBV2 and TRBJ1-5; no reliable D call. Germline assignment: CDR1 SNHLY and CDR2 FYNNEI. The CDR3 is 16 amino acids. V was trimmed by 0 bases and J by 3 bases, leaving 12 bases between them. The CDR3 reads CASSEALTDINQPQHF. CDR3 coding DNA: TGTGCCAGCAGTGAAGCGCTTACGGATATCAATCAGCCCCAGCATTTT.

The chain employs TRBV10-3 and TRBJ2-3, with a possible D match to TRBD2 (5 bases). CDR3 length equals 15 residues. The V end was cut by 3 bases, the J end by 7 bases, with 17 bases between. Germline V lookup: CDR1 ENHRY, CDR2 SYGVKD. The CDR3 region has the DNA TGTGCCATCAGTGAAAAGGACTCGCGTGTCAATACGCAGTATTTT. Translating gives CAISEKDSRVNTQYF.

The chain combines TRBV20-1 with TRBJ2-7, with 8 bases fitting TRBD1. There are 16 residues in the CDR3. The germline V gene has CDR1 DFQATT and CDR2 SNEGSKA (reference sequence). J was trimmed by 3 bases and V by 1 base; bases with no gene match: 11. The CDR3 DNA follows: TGCAGTGCTAGAGTCCTGTCCGAGGACAGGGACTACGAGCAGTACTTC. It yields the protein CSARVLSEDRDYEQYF.

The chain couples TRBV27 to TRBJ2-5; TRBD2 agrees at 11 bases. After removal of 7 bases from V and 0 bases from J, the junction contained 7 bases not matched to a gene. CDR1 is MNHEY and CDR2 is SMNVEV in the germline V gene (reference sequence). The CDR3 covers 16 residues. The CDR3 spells CASKSGLAAYQETQYF. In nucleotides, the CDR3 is TGTGCCAGCAAATCGGGACTAGCGGCGTACCAAGAGACCCAGTACTTC.

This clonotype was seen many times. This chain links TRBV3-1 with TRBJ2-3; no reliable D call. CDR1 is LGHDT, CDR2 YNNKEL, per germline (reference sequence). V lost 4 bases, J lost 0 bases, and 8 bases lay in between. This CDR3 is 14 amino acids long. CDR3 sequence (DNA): TGTGCCAGCAGCCCACAGACTAGCACAGATACGCAGTATTTT. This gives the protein CASSPQTSTDTQYF.

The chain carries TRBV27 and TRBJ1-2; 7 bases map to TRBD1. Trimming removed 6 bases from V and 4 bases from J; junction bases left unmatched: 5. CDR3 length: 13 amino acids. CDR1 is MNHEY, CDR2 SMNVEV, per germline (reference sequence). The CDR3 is CASRDRSTYGYTF. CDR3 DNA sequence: TGTGCCAGCAGGGACAGGTCGACCTATGGCTACACCTTC.

CDR3 region: CASSARQTIGTEAFF. In DNA form, the CDR3 reads TGTGCCAGCAGCGCCAGACAGACGATAGGCACTGAAGCTTTCTTT. The chain employs TRBV7-9 and TRBJ1-1; perhaps TRBD1 as D (5 bases). The germline V gene has CDR1 SEHNR and CDR2 FQNEAQ (reference sequence). This CDR3 spans 15 amino acids. The V end lost 5 bases, the J end lost 4 bases, and 17 bases lay between the germline ends.

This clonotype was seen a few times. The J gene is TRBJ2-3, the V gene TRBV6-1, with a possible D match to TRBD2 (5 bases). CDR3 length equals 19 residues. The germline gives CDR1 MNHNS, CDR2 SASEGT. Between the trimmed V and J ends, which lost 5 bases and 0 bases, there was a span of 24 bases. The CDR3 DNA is TGTGCCAGCAGTCTTTCGATAACCGAACTAGGAACTAGCACAGATACGCAGTATTTT. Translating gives CASSLSITELGTSTDTQYF.

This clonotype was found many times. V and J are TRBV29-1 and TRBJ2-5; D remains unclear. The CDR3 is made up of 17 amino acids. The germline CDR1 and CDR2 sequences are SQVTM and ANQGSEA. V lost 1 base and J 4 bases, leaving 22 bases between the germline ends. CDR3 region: CSVEAWSGRLQAETQYF. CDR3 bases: TGCAGCGTTGAAGCCTGGTCGGGCAGGTTGCAGGCAGAGACCCAGTACTTC.